The present TCR beta chain was sequenced within a study of radiotherapy plus CTLA-4 blockade in lung cancer. Study-level results: Response, reportedly, was best predicted by interferon-beta along with early blood T cell clone dynamics.

The study treated chemo-refractory metastatic non-small-cell lung cancer patients with focal radiation plus ipilimumab CTLA-4 blockade. As to this clone: The antigen is unknown.

Sequencing was performed with immunoSEQ multiplex PCR; in TCRdb, only in-frame clones are kept and a portion is missing. The sample consists of tens of thousands of clones, approximately 76% of them appearing once. This CDR3 is 14 amino acids long. Deletions cut 4 bases from V and 8 bases from J, with 15 bases between. Germline-derived CDR1 and CDR2 are SGHDT and YYEEEE. The starting material was peripheral blood, obtained from a patient treated with radiotherapy plus ipilimumab. The rearrangement joins TRBV5-6 to TRBJ1-4, with D possibly being TRBD1 (5 bases). The TCR sequence derives from a human donor with non-small cell lung cancer whose response to radiotherapy plus ipilimumab could not be evaluated. Some clones in this sample may be carry-over from other donors' samples. CDR3 sequence (DNA): TGTGCCAGCAGCCCGTTGGGGCAGGAGGAAAAACTGTTTTTT. Protein product: CASSPLGQEEKLFF.